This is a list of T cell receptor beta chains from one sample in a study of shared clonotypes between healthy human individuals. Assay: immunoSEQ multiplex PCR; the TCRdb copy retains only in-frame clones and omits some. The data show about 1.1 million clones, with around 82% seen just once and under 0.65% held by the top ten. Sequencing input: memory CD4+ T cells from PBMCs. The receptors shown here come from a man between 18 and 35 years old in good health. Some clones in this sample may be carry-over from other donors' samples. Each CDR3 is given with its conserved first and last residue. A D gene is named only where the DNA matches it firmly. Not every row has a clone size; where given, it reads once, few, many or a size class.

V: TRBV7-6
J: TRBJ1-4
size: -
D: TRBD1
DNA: TGTGCCAGCAGCTTAAGGACAGGGCCTAATGAAAAACTGTTTTTT
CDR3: CASSLRTGPNEKLFF

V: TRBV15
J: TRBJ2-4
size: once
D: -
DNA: TGTGCCACCAGCAGAGGATTGGGCAGGGGTAGATGGAACATTCAGTACTTC
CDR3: CATSRGLGRGRWNIQYF

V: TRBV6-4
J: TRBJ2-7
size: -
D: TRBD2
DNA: TGTGCCATAGGACTAGCGGGAGTTGGGCAGTACTTC
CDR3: CAIGLAGVGQYF

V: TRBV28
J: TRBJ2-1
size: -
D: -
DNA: TGTGCCAGCAGTTTATCCGCCCTCGGCGACGAGCAGTTCTTC
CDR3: CASSLSALGDEQFF

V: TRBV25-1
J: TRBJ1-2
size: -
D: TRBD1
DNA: TGTGCCAGCAGTGAATGGGACAGGGATGACTATGGCTACACCTTC
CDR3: CASSEWDRDDYGYTF

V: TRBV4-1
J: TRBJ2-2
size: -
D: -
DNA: TGCGCCAGCAGCCCCATGACGAGGGGGACCGGGGAGCTGTTTTTT
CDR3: CASSPMTRGTGELFF

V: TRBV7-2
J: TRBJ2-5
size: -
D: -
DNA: TGTGCCAGCAGCCCCCCCCCGCGAGGACAAGAGACCCAGTACTTC
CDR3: CASSPPPRGQETQYF

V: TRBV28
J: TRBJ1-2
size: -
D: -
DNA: TGTGCCAGCAGTTTAAGGGACTTAAACTATGGCTACACCTTC
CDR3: CASSLRDLNYGYTF

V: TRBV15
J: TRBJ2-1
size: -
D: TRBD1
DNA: TGTGCCACCAGCAGAGGGGGACAGGGCGTCAATGAGCAGTTCTTC
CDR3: CATSRGGQGVNEQFF

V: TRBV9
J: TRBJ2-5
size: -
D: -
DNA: TGTGCCAGCAGTCCCACCGGGGCCGGGACCCAGTACTTC
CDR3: CASSPTGAGTQYF

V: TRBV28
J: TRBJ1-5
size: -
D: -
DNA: TGTGCCAGCAGTATCCGGGACATGAGTCAGCCCCAGCATTTT
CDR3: CASSIRDMSQPQHF

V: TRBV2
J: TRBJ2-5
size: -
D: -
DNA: TGTGCCAGCAGTCGTACGCGGGAGACCCAGTACTTC
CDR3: CASSRTRETQYF

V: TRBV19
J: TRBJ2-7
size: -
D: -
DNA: TGTGCCAGTAGTATCCCGGGACGGGTCTACGAGCAGTACTTC
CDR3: CASSIPGRVYEQYF

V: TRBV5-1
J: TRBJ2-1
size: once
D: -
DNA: TGCGCCAGCAGCGAAGGGACTCTCTACAATGAGCAGTTCTTC
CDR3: CASSEGTLYNEQFF

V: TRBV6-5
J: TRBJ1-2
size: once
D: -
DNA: TGTGCCAGCAGTGACACCTCGGGACCCTATGGCTACACCTTC
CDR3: CASSDTSGPYGYTF

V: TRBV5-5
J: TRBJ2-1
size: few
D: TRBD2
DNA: TGTGCCAGCAGCGCCGGGACTAGTTACAATGAGCAGTTCTTC
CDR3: CASSAGTSYNEQFF

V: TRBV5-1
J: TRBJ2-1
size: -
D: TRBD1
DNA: TGCGCCAGCAGCCCGGACAGGGCGCACAATGAGCAGTTCTTC
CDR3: CASSPDRAHNEQFF

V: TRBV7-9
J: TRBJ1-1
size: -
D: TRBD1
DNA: TGTGCCAGCAGCTTGGGCCGGGACAGCGTTTCCACTGAAGCTTTCTTT
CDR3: CASSLGRDSVSTEAFF